These 14 T cell receptor beta chains were sequenced from one sample in a study of Ad26.COV2.S vaccination and SARS-CoV-2 variants. Treatment in this sample: 15 to 20 received Ad26.COV2.S at low or high dose, single or two shots; several received placebo; per-sample allocation not given. The samples were gathered on day 63 after the first injection of vaccine or placebo. Sequencing used immunoSEQ multiplex PCR; TCRdb keeps in-frame clones, though not all of them. The sample includes around 300,000 clones, roughly 90% seen only once; the top ten take around 6.4%. The sample consisted of peripheral blood, taken in a trial of Ad26.COV2.S vaccine versus placebo. The origin of the receptors is a person aged 18-65 years who received the Ad26.COV2.S COVID-19 vaccine or a placebo.

V gene TRBV30 combines with J gene TRBJ2-7; D not certain. From germline, CDR1 is GTSNPN and CDR2 SVGIG (reference sequence). Trimming stripped 1 base from V and 6 bases from J, with 10 bases between. CDR3 size: 12 residues. The CDR3 coding sequence is TGTGCCTGGAGTGCCCTGAGAGGCGAGCAGTACTTC. Translation: CAWSALRGEQYF.

In its sample, this clone was seen many times. V and J are TRBV5-6 and TRBJ1-1; 11 bases align to TRBD1. Per germline, CDR1 SGHDT and CDR2 YYEEEE. The CDR3 consists of 16 residues. Germline trimming cut 4 bases from V and 4 bases from J; bases unmatched to any gene: 9. Here the CDR3 DNA reads TGTGCCAGCAGCACCTACTCCGGGACAGGGGGCACTGAAGCTTTCTTT. Translating gives CASSTYSGTGGTEAFF.

This rearrangement joins TRBV9 to TRBJ2-1; 7 nucleotides align to TRBD1. Germline V gene data show CDR1 as SGDLS and CDR2 as YYNGEE. This CDR3 comprises 15 residues. V shed 4 bases and J 0 bases; nucleotides not matched to a gene: 4. The CDR3 coding sequence is TGTGCCAGCAGCCTCAGGACAGGCTCCTACAATGAGCAGTTCTTC. Amino acids: CASSLRTGSYNEQFF.

The V gene is TRBV18, the J gene TRBJ1-2; 8 positions match TRBD1. V dropped 2 bases and J dropped 4; count of bases not matched to a gene: 6. The CDR3 is made up of 15 amino acids. Looked up from germline, CDR1 is KGHSH and CDR2 is LQKENI. As DNA, the CDR3 is TGTGCCAGCTCACCAAGTGGACAGGGAGGCTATGGCTACACCTTC. Translating it yields CASSPSGQGGYGYTF.

The chain employs TRBV9 and TRBJ2-3, with D perhaps TRBD2 (6 bases). The V gene lost 1 base and the J gene lost 4 bases, with 13 bases spanning the gap. Germline CDR1 SGDLS, CDR2 YYNGEE. This CDR3 has 15 residues. CDR3 residues: CASSVLSGTSDTQYF. The CDR3, as DNA: TGTGCCAGCAGCGTACTGTCAGGGACTTCAGATACGCAGTATTTT. The full variable domain, its missing parts supplied by reference TRBV9 and TRBJ2-3, is DSGVTQTPKHLITATGQRVTLRCSPRSGDLSVYWYQQSLDQGLQFLIQYYNGEERAKGNILERFSAQQFPDLHSELNLSSLELGDSALYFCASSVLSGTSDTQYFGPGTRLTVL.

This rearrangement joins TRBV4-3 to TRBJ2-5; D perhaps matches TRBD1 (6 bases). With 4 bases removed from V and 1 base from J, the gap between germline ends came to 13 bases. CDR3 length equals 15 residues. Germline assignment: CDR1 LGHNA and CDR2 YSLEER. The CDR3 coding sequence is TGCGCCAGCAGCCGGAATATAGGGGGCCAAGAGACCCAGTACTTC. Protein sequence: CASSRNIGGQETQYF.

Worth noting for this clone: One end of the junction does not line up with germline, which may come from a read error. The J gene is TRBJ2-1, the V gene TRBV7-2; D is unclear. The length of the CDR3 is 11 residues. Per germline, CDR1 SGHTA and CDR2 FQGNSA. CDR3: CASSFYHEQFF. The CDR3 nucleotides read TGTGCCAGCAGCTTCTACCATGAGCAGTTCTTC.

The rearrangement links TRBV11-2 to TRBJ2-3; 7 bases are shared with TRBD1. The CDR3 covers 16 residues. J lost 0 bases, V lost 2 bases, and 5 bases had no gene match. Germline-derived CDR1 and CDR2 are SGHAT and FQNNGV. This CDR3 is CASSLFRDRSTDTQYF. The CDR3 DNA is TGTGCCAGCAGCTTATTCAGGGACAGAAGCACAGATACGCAGTATTTT.

The chain couples TRBV11-2 to TRBJ2-7; a possible D gene is TRBD2 (5 bases). The CDR3 loop spans 14 amino acids. The germline V gene has CDR1 SGHAT and CDR2 FQNNGV. The V end lost 1 base, the J end lost 6 bases, and 13 bases lay between the germline ends. The CDR3: CASSLAGTLAEQYF. In DNA form, the CDR3 reads TGTGCCAGCAGCTTAGCGGGAACCCTCGCCGAGCAGTACTTC. The whole variable domain, remainder taken from reference TRBV11-2 and TRBJ2-7, is EAGVAQSPRYKIIEKRQSVAFWCNPISGHATLYWYQQILGQGPKLLIQFQNNGVVDDSQLPKDRFSAERLKGVDSTLKIQPAKLEDSAVYLCASSLAGTLAEQYFGPGTRLTVT.

The gene calls are TRBV30 and TRBJ1-1; D not resolved. From germline, CDR1 is GTSNPN and CDR2 SVGIG (reference sequence). V was shortened by 2 bases and J by 1 base, with 5 bases between the two germline ends. The CDR3 sequence is 12 residues long. CDR3 sequence: CAWSFGNTEAFF. CDR3 nucleotide sequence: TGTGCCTGGAGTTTTGGGAACACTGAAGCTTTCTTT.

V usage is TRBV21-1 and J usage is TRBJ2-6. TRBV21-1 has pseudogene status. The CDR3 is made up of 16 amino acids. DNA for the CDR3: TGTGCCAGCAGCAAAGTTTTGGTACCTGGGGCCAACGTCCTGACTTTC. Protein sequence: CASSKVLVPGANVLTF.

The chain couples TRBV7-2 to TRBJ2-5; 7 nucleotides match TRBD1. The germline CDR1 and CDR2 sequences are SGHTA and FQGNSA. CDR3 length: 13 amino acids. V gave up 8 bases and J gave up 1 base; unmatched junction bases: 4. The CDR3 sequence is CASYRGSQETQYF. The CDR3, as DNA: TGTGCCAGCTACAGGGGTTCCCAAGAGACCCAGTACTTC.

CDR3 DNA sequence: TGTGCCAGCAGCACTAGTTGGGAGACCCAGTACTTC. Translation gives CASSTSWETQYF. V gene TRBV7-8 combines with J gene TRBJ2-5, with D possibly being TRBD2 (5 bases). The length of the CDR3 is 12 residues. Germline V CDR1 and CDR2: SGHVS, FQNEAQ. Trimming stripped 5 bases from V and 5 bases from J, with 9 bases between. Filled out from reference TRBV7-8 and TRBJ2-5, the complete variable domain reads GAGVSQSPRYKVAKRGQDVALRCDPISGHVSLFWYQQALGQGPEFLTYFQNEAQLDKSGLPSDRFFAERPEGSVSTLKIQRTQQEDSAVYLCASSTSWETQYFGPGTRLLVL.

The rearrangement links TRBV19 to TRBJ2-3; D uncertain. V was clipped by 2 bases and J by 5 bases, with 8 bases between them. The CDR3 spans 13 residues. Germline CDR1 LNHDA, CDR2 SQIVND (reference sequence). The CDR3 nucleotides read TGTGCCAGTAGTATACTGGTTGGAGATACGCAGTATTTT. It codes for CASSILVGDTQYF. The full variable domain, with the rest looked up from reference TRBV19 and TRBJ2-3, is DGGITQSPKYLFRKEGQNVTLSCEQNLNHDAMYWYRQDPGQGLRLIYYSQIVNDFQKGDIAEGYSVSREKKESFPLTVTSAQKNPTAFYLCASSILVGDTQYFGPGTRLTVL.